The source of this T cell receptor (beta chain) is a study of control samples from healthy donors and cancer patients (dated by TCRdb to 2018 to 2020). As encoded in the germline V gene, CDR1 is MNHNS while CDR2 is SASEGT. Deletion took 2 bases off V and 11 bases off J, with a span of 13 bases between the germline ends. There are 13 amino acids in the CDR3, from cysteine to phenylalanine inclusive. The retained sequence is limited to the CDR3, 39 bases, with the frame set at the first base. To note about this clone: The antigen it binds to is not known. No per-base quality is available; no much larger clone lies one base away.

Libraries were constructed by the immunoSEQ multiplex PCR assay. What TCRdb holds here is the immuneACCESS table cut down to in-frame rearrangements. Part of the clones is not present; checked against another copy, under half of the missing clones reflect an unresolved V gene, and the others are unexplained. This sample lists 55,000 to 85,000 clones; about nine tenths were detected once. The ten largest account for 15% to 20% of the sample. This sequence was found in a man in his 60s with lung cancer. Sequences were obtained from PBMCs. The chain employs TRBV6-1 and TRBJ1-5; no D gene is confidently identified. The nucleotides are TGTGCCAGCAGTGAATCCCCTCAAAGAGCCCAGCATTTT. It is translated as CASSESPQRAQHF.